Listed below are T cell receptor beta chains from one sample, sequenced in a study of cytomegalovirus exposure and HLA in healthy donors. Method: immunoSEQ multiplex PCR; TCRdb's copy keeps in-frame clones and lacks some. The sample shows about 220,000 clones, around 80% of them seen only once. The specimen was PBMCs. These TCRs come from a man aged 18 to 29 in good health and CMV-seronegative. Both conserved end residues are part of each CDR3. Expanded clones get a size class; other rows say once, few or many, or leave the size out.

abundance: few; j_gene: TRBJ2-2; v_gene: TRBV11-3; CDR3aa: CASSAGFANTGELFF
abundance: .; j_gene: TRBJ1-1; v_gene: TRBV7-2; CDR3aa: CASSLERAYRAFF
abundance: .; j_gene: TRBJ2-5; v_gene: TRBV2; CDR3aa: CASNREGNRETQYF
abundance: few; j_gene: TRBJ2-3; v_gene: TRBV4-1; CDR3aa: CASSHYRGREMNTDTQYF
abundance: .; j_gene: TRBJ2-7; v_gene: TRBV6-1; CDR3aa: CASRRGGADEQYF
abundance: .; j_gene: TRBJ2-1; v_gene: TRBV27; CDR3aa: CASSLSLNSYNEQFF
abundance: .; j_gene: TRBJ2-7; v_gene: TRBV27; CDR3aa: CASSLGQGNEQYF
abundance: .; j_gene: TRBJ2-5; v_gene: TRBV29-1; CDR3aa: CSVELLETQYF
abundance: once; j_gene: TRBJ2-5; v_gene: TRBV5-4; CDR3aa: CASSSPRTGGASSGEQYF
abundance: .; j_gene: TRBJ1-2; v_gene: TRBV29-1; CDR3aa: CSVVGQVFYGYTF
abundance: once; j_gene: TRBJ1-1; v_gene: TRBV7-2; CDR3aa: CASSFYQSEAFF
abundance: .; j_gene: .; v_gene: TRBV4-1; CDR3aa: CASRYRDNTYEQYF
abundance: .; j_gene: TRBJ1-1; v_gene: TRBV29-1; CDR3aa: CSVRRDTEAFF
abundance: few; j_gene: TRBJ2-5; v_gene: TRBV18; CDR3aa: CASSPIVREVRETQYF
abundance: .; j_gene: TRBJ2-7; v_gene: TRBV7-2; CDR3aa: CASSPRYEQYF
abundance: few; j_gene: TRBJ2-7; v_gene: TRBV7-9; CDR3aa: CASSGGLAVSYEQYF
abundance: .; j_gene: TRBJ2-3; v_gene: TRBV18; CDR3aa: CASSPRSSVDTQYF
abundance: few; j_gene: TRBJ2-5; v_gene: TRBV4-1; CDR3aa: CASSQRSTSGRARETQYF
abundance: once; j_gene: TRBJ2-3; v_gene: TRBV5-1; CDR3aa: CASSFGGLATSTDTQYF
abundance: .; j_gene: TRBJ2-5; v_gene: TRBV30; CDR3aa: CAWGGRDRGYQETQYF
abundance: .; j_gene: TRBJ1-1; v_gene: TRBV25-1; CDR3aa: CASSGRDRGLGNTEAFF
abundance: .; j_gene: TRBJ1-1; v_gene: TRBV5-1; CDR3aa: CASSEQVNTEAFF
abundance: few; j_gene: TRBJ2-7; v_gene: TRBV12-5; CDR3aa: CASGFTGGWYF
abundance: few; j_gene: TRBJ1-4; v_gene: TRBV29-1; CDR3aa: CSVVSSGEKLFF
abundance: .; j_gene: TRBJ2-7; v_gene: TRBV9; CDR3aa: CASSVGSIGGENYEQYF
abundance: .; j_gene: TRBJ1-1; v_gene: TRBV19; CDR3aa: CASSTKALGHEAEAFF
abundance: .; j_gene: TRBJ2-7; v_gene: TRBV2; CDR3aa: CASSLENSYEQYF
abundance: .; j_gene: TRBJ1-2; v_gene: TRBV6-6; CDR3aa: CASSSGATNYGYTF
abundance: .; j_gene: TRBJ1-2; v_gene: TRBV15; CDR3aa: CATSRDRDYGYTF
abundance: .; j_gene: TRBJ1-2; v_gene: TRBV28; CDR3aa: CASSLGQGGYGYTF
abundance: .; j_gene: TRBJ2-5; v_gene: TRBV6-1; CDR3aa: CASAGTSGFLETQYF
abundance: once; j_gene: TRBJ1-1; v_gene: TRBV27; CDR3aa: CASSGQMNTEAFF
abundance: .; j_gene: TRBJ2-7; v_gene: TRBV6-5; CDR3aa: CASSGTSGAYEQYF
abundance: once; j_gene: TRBJ1-3; v_gene: TRBV6-5; CDR3aa: CASSYGRAGNTIYF